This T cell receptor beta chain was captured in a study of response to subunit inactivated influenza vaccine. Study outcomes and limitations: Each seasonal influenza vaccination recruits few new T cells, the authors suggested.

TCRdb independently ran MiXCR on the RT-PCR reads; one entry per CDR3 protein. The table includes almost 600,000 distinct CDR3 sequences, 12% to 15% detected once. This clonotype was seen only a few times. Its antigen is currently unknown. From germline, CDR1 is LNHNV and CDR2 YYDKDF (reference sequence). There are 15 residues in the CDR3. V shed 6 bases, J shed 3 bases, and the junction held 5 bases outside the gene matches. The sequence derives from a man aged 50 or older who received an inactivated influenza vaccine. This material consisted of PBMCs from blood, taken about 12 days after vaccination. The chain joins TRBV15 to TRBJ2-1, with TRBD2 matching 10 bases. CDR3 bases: TGTGCCACCAGGCCTCTAGCGGGAGTCTACAATGAGCAGTTCTTC. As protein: CATRPLAGVYNEQFF.